The 27 T cell receptor beta chains below were found in one sample sequenced in a study of cytomegalovirus exposure and HLA in healthy donors. The PCR had 60 Vbeta and 13 Jbeta primers. The table came from immunoSEQ multiplex PCR; TCRdb's copy has only in-frame clones and leaves some out. The sample has more than 140,000 clones, roughly four fifths seen once. Sequencing used PBMCs. The receptor source for this set is a woman in her 40s in good health and CMV-seronegative.

The V and J genes are TRBV10-3 and TRBJ1-1; D is possibly TRBD1 (6 bases). V gave up 3 bases and J gave up 2 bases, with 7 bases separating them. CDR1 ENHRY and CDR2 SYGVKD come from the germline V gene. This CDR3 has 13 amino acids. CDR3 protein: CAISEGGNTEAFF. CDR3 sequence (DNA): TGTGCCATCAGTGAAGGGGGAAACACTGAAGCTTTCTTT.

The J gene is TRBJ2-1, the V gene TRBV4-2, with 13 bases that match TRBD2. The CDR3 consists of 16 residues. The V gene's germline CDR1 is LGHNA and CDR2 YNFKEQ. Trimming at V came to 5 bases and at J to 2 bases, leaving 3 bases not matched to a gene. CDR3 sequence (DNA): TGTGCCAGCAGCTACGGGACTAGCGGGGCCTACAATGAGCAGTTCTTC. Amino acid sequence: CASSYGTSGAYNEQFF.

J is TRBJ2-1 and V is TRBV18; TRBD1 aligns across 10 bases. Germline V CDR1 and CDR2: KGHSH, LQKENI. The CDR3 has 18 residues. Trimming removed 3 bases from V and 7 bases from J; junction bases left unmatched: 15. The CDR3 sequence: CASSPGLEGQGLKNEQFF. The CDR3 nucleotides read TGTGCCAGCTCACCCGGGCTGGAGGGACAGGGGCTGAAAAATGAGCAGTTCTTC. The complete variable domain, with remaining parts taken from reference TRBV18 and TRBJ2-1, reads NAGVMQNPRHLVRRRGQEARLRCSPMKGHSHVYWYRQLPEEGLKFMVYLQKENIIDESGMPKERFSAEFPKEGPSILRIQQVVRGDSAAYFCASSPGLEGQGLKNEQFFGPGTRLTVL.

The chain joins TRBV7-2 to TRBJ2-7; D remains ambiguous. This CDR3 is 12 amino acids long. Trimming left V 6 bases short and J 1 base short, with 7 bases between. Germline V gene sequence: CDR1 SGHTA, CDR2 FQGNSA. CDR3 region: CASRTESYEQYF. CDR3 DNA sequence: TGTGCCAGCAGGACGGAGTCCTACGAGCAGTACTTC. Drawing the rest from reference TRBV7-2 and TRBJ2-7, the complete variable domain is GAGVSQSPSNKVTEKGKDVELRCDPISGHTALYWYRQSLGQGLEFLIYFQGNSAPDKSGLPSDRFSAERTGGSVSTLTIQRTQQEDSAVYLCASRTESYEQYFGPGTRLTVT.

A few counts support this clone. This chain links TRBV4-1 with TRBJ2-3, with TRBD2 identical over 8 bases. The CDR3 spans 16 residues. V dropped 0 bases and J dropped 3; count of bases not matched to a gene: 5. From germline, CDR1 is MGHRA and CDR2 YSYEKL. The CDR3 is CASSQEGGRQTDTQYF. CDR3 DNA sequence: TGCGCCAGCAGCCAAGAAGGCGGGAGGCAAACAGATACGCAGTATTTT.

The rearrangement uses TRBV4-2 and TRBJ2-3; D may be TRBD2 (6 bases). The CDR3 runs to 15 residues. CDR1 and CDR2 (germline): LGHNA, YNFKEQ. The V end lost 0 bases, the J end lost 6 bases, and 13 bases lay between the germline ends. The CDR3 bases are TGTGCCAGCAGCCAAGATCTAGCGAGAAGGGATACGCAGTATTTT. Translation: CASSQDLARRDTQYF.

The chain is built from TRBV28 and TRBJ2-1, with 7 nucleotides matching TRBD1. The CDR3 extends over 15 amino acids. Germline loops: CDR1 MDHEN, CDR2 SYDVKM. Germline trimming cut 2 bases from V and 9 bases from J; bases unmatched to any gene: 10. The CDR3 sequence is CASSLRQGSLAEQFF. The DNA of the CDR3 is TGTGCCAGCAGTTTAAGACAGGGAAGTCTGGCTGAGCAGTTCTTC.

This clone has a single count. J is TRBJ2-5 and V is TRBV2; possible D gene TRBD2, 5 bases. There are 13 residues in the CDR3. V lost 2 bases to trimming and J lost 4 bases, with 8 bases between them. In germline, CDR1 is SNHLY, CDR2 FYNNEI. The CDR3 spells CASSELEGETQYF. CDR3 nucleotide sequence: TGTGCCAGCAGTGAACTAGAGGGAGAGACCCAGTACTTC.

This clone was observed a handful of times. The chain recombines TRBV5-4 with TRBJ2-5; D perhaps matches TRBD1 (5 bases). Deletions cut 2 bases from V and 2 bases from J, with 13 bases between. The CDR3 extends over 15 amino acids. CDR1 and CDR2 from the germline V gene are SGHNT and YYREEE (reference sequence). As DNA, the CDR3 is TGTGCCAGCAGCTTACCTTACGGACAACAAGAGACCCAGTACTTC. Amino acid sequence: CASSLPYGQQETQYF.

The CDR3 loop is CASSPAPRTGDSYEQYF. The CDR3 region has the DNA TGTGCCAGCAGCCCAGCGCCACGGACAGGGGATTCCTACGAGCAGTACTTC. V gene TRBV7-2 combines with J gene TRBJ2-7; the match to TRBD1 covers 9 bases. Germline V gene sequence: CDR1 SGHTA, CDR2 FQGNSA. The ends lost 5 bases at V and 1 base at J; junction bases unmatched: 12. The CDR3 extends over 17 amino acids.

This chain links TRBV6-5 with TRBJ2-1; TRBD2 might be the D (5 bases). The ends were cut back, 5 bases at V and 6 bases at J, with 11 bases in the middle. The CDR3 covers 13 residues. From germline, CDR1 is MNHEY and CDR2 SVGAGI. CDR3 DNA sequence: TGTGCCAGCAGTCTAACTAGAGCCAATGAGCAGTTCTTC. Its protein product is CASSLTRANEQFF.

V usage is TRBV7-9 and J usage is TRBJ1-2; D is perhaps TRBD1 (6 bases). CDR3 length: 13 amino acids. Germline assignment: CDR1 SEHNR and CDR2 FQNEAQ (reference sequence). Trimming took off 3 bases at V and 6 bases at J, with 11 bases between the two ends. The CDR3 region is CASSLSDRNGYTF. In nucleotides, the CDR3 is TGTGCCAGCAGCTTGTCCGACAGGAATGGCTACACCTTC. Full variable domain (rest looked up from reference TRBV7-9 and TRBJ1-2): DTGVSQNPRHKITKRGQNVTFRCDPISEHNRLYWYRQTLGQGPEFLTYFQNEAQLEKSRLLSDRFSAERPKGSFSTLEIQRTEQGDSAMYLCASSLSDRNGYTFGSGTRLTVV.

This clone was observed a handful of times. The chain links TRBV9 to TRBJ1-1; D uncertain. The CDR3 length is 13 residues. The V end was cut by 4 bases, the J end by 1 base, with 8 bases between. Germline V gene sequence: CDR1 SGDLS, CDR2 YYNGEE. The CDR3 here is CASSTRENTEAFF. CDR3 nucleotides: TGTGCCAGCAGCACGAGGGAGAACACTGAAGCTTTCTTT. Full variable domain (remainder filled in from reference TRBV9 and TRBJ1-1): DSGVTQTPKHLITATGQRVTLRCSPRSGDLSVYWYQQSLDQGLQFLIQYYNGEERAKGNILERFSAQQFPDLHSELNLSSLELGDSALYFCASSTRENTEAFFGQGTRLTVV.

J is TRBJ2-7 and V is TRBV11-2; D perhaps matches TRBD2 (5 bases). Looked up from germline, CDR1 is SGHAT and CDR2 is FQNNGV. Trimming left V 4 bases short and J 0 bases short, with 13 bases between. This CDR3 spans 15 amino acids. The CDR3: CASSSSDWGSYEQYF. CDR3 DNA: TGTGCCAGCAGCTCGTCGGACTGGGGCTCCTACGAGCAGTACTTC.

This clone was detected only a few times. CDR3 region: CASSPGVAGGPGVSYEQYF. The CDR3 coding sequence is TGTGCCAGCTCACCAGGAGTAGCGGGAGGGCCGGGTGTTTCCTACGAGCAGTACTTC. The chain couples TRBV18 to TRBJ2-7, with TRBD2 matching over 11 bases. The CDR3 is made up of 19 amino acids. After removal of 2 bases from V and 1 base from J, the junction contained 13 bases not matched to a gene. CDR1 is KGHSH and CDR2 is LQKENI in the germline V gene. Full variable domain (missing parts from reference TRBV18 and TRBJ2-7): NAGVMQNPRHLVRRRGQEARLRCSPMKGHSHVYWYRQLPEEGLKFMVYLQKENIIDESGMPKERFSAEFPKEGPSILRIQQVVRGDSAAYFCASSPGVAGGPGVSYEQYFGPGTRLTVT.

This rearrangement joins TRBV5-1 to TRBJ2-3, with 7 bases fitting TRBD1. Germline assignment: CDR1 SGHRS and CDR2 YFSETQ. The CDR3 has 15 residues. V gave up 1 base and J gave up 0 bases; unmatched junction bases: 2. The CDR3 DNA reads as TGCGCCAGCAGCTTGCCGGGACAGAGCACAGATACGCAGTATTTT. It encodes CASSLPGQSTDTQYF.

V and J are TRBV6-8 and TRBJ1-5; D might be TRBD1 (5 bases). The CDR3 spans 15 residues. V gave up 4 bases and J gave up 5 bases, with 15 bases separating them. Germline V gives CDR1 MNHGY, CDR2 SAAAGT. The CDR3 sequence: CASSCQQGIYQPQHF. The CDR3 coding sequence is TGTGCCAGCAGTTGCCAGCAGGGAATTTATCAGCCCCAGCATTTT.

DNA of the CDR3: TGTGCCAGCAGCTTAGACCTAGGACAGGTGTTCTTC. It encodes CASSLDLGQVFF. The chain combines TRBV11-2 with TRBJ2-1; 7 positions match TRBD1. The germline gives CDR1 SGHAT, CDR2 FQNNGV. V shed 0 bases and J 15 bases; nucleotides not matched to a gene: 5. The CDR3 spans 12 residues.

On this clone: A read error may produce the germline difference seen at one junction end. The J gene is TRBJ1-1, the V gene TRBV7-9; D perhaps matches TRBD1 (6 bases). Germline CDR1 SEHNR, CDR2 FQNEAQ (reference sequence). The CDR3 extends over 16 amino acids. CDR3 in DNA: TGTGCCAGCACCTTATACTCCGACAGGCCCCACACTGAAGCTTTCTTT. This codes for CASTLYSDRPHTEAFF.

V usage is TRBV9 and J usage is TRBJ2-7; 9 positions match TRBD1. Germline values: CDR1 SGDLS, CDR2 YYNGEE. CDR3 length equals 15 residues. After removal of 0 bases from V and 0 bases from J, the junction contained 1 base not matched to a gene. CDR3 in amino acids: CASSVAQGASYEQYF. The DNA for the CDR3 is TGTGCCAGCAGCGTAGCACAGGGGGCCTCCTACGAGCAGTACTTC.

The chain joins TRBV5-1 to TRBJ2-7, with D possibly being TRBD2 (5 bases). Germline lookup yields CDR1 SGHRS and CDR2 YFSETQ. The CDR3 consists of 13 residues. The V end was cut by 5 bases, the J end by 2 bases, with 11 bases between. This chain's CDR3 is CASSLGGPYEQYF. The CDR3 DNA reads as TGCGCCAGCAGTCTTGGAGGACCCTACGAGCAGTACTTC.

J is TRBJ1-3 and V is TRBV5-4, with 9 bases matching TRBD1. V lost 3 bases and J lost 4; bases outside the gene matches: 5. Germline CDR1 SGHNT, CDR2 YYREEE (reference sequence). The length of the CDR3 is 15 residues. The CDR3 DNA is TGTGCCAGCAGCTGGGGACAGGGTGCCGGAAACACCATATATTTT. Residues: CASSWGQGAGNTIYF.

This clone was seen only a few times. The rearrangement joins TRBV7-3 to TRBJ2-3; 12 bases fit TRBD2. Germline V gene data show CDR1 as SGHTA and CDR2 as FQGTGA. V dropped 5 bases and J dropped 4; count of bases not matched to a gene: 10. This CDR3 is built from 17 residues. CDR3 DNA sequence: TGTGCCAGCAGCCTCCTAGGGACTAGCGGGTCTGCAGATACGCAGTATTTT. It yields the protein CASSLLGTSGSADTQYF.

This rearrangement joins TRBV11-1 to TRBJ2-4; D gene unclear. The CDR3 covers 13 residues. V gave up 4 bases and J gave up 3 bases, with 7 bases separating them. Germline V CDR1 and CDR2: SGHAT, FQDESV (reference sequence). This CDR3 reads CASSSGNKNIQYF. As DNA, the CDR3 is TGTGCCAGCAGCTCTGGCAACAAAAACATTCAGTACTTC.

V gene TRBV27 combines with J gene TRBJ2-2; 9 nucleotides match TRBD2. The V and J ends lost 5 bases and 4 bases, in that order; junction bases with no gene match: 5. CDR3 length: 15 amino acids. Germline V gives CDR1 MNHEY, CDR2 SMNVEV (reference sequence). CDR3 coding DNA: TGTGCCAGCAGTGAGGGACTAGCTCCCACCGGGGAGCTGTTTTTT. This translates into CASSEGLAPTGELFF.

In DNA form, the CDR3 reads TGTGCCAGCAGCTTAGATGGGTCAGGAGATACGCAGTATTTT. Translation gives CASSLDGSGDTQYF. This chain links TRBV7-9 with TRBJ2-3; no clear D. The CDR3 sequence is 14 residues long. CDR1 is SEHNR and CDR2 is FQNEAQ in the germline V gene (reference sequence). V lost 1 base to trimming and J lost 5 bases, with 10 bases between them.

This chain links TRBV7-9 with TRBJ1-2; 8 bases are a match to TRBD1. Trimming removed 6 bases from V and 4 bases from J; junction bases left unmatched: 13. Looked up from germline, CDR1 is SEHNR and CDR2 is FQNEAQ (reference sequence). This CDR3 region has 16 residues. As DNA, the CDR3 is TGTGCCAGCAGTCACGACTACAGGACAGGGCTCTATGGCTACACCTTC. Translating gives CASSHDYRTGLYGYTF.